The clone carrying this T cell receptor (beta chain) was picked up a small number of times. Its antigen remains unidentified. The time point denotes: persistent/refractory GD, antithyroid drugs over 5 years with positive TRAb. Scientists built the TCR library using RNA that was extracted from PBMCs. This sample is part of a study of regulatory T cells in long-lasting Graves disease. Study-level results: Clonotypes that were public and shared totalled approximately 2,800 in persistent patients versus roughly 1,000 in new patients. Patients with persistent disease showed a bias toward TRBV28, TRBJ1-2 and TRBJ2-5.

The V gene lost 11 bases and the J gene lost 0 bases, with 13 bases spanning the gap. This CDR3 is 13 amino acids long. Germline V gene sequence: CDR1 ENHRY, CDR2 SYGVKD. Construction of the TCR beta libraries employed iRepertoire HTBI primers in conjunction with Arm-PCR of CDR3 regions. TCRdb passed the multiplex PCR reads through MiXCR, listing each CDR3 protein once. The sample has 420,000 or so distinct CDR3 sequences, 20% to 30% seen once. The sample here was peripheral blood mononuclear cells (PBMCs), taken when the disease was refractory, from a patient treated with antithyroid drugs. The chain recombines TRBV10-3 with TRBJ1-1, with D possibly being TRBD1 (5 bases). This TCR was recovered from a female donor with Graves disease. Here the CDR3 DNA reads TGTGCCGTGGGGTCGGGGGTGAACACTGAAGCTTTCTTT. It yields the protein CAVGSGVNTEAFF.